Below are 28 T cell receptor beta chains sequenced from a single sample in a study of memory CD4+ T cells and cytomegalovirus serostatus. Clones were sequenced by immunoSEQ multiplex PCR, and TCRdb holds only the in-frame ones, with some missing. This sample yields roughly 50,000 clones, of which approximately 77% are seen a single time; 0.5% belongs to the top ten. Single viable CD3+CD4+CD8-CD45RO+ cells were sorted as the memory CD4+ T cells. Specimen: memory CD4+ T cells from blood. These TCRs come from an adult in good health and CMV-seronegative. Some clones in this sample may be carry-over from other donors' samples.

The V gene is TRBV28, the J gene TRBJ2-7, with TRBD2 matching over 10 bases. Germline CDR1 is MDHEN and CDR2 is SYDVKM. With V trimmed by 3 bases and J by 5 bases, 7 bases remained unmatched. This CDR3 contains 15 residues. This chain's CDR3 is CASSLAASGRDEQYF. The CDR3, as DNA: TGTGCCAGCAGTTTGGCGGCTAGCGGGAGAGACGAGCAGTACTTC.

This chain connects TRBV4-1 to TRBJ2-7, with TRBD2 matching 10 bases. The CDR3 covers 17 residues. Germline CDR1 reads MGHRA; CDR2 reads YSYEKL. V lost 2 bases to trimming and J lost 4 bases; unmatched junction nucleotides: 11. The DNA for the CDR3 is TGCGCCAGCAGCCAAAGGGAGTCTAGCGGGAGTAGTTACGAGCAGTACTTC. Encoded protein: CASSQRESSGSSYEQYF.

The V and J genes are TRBV5-1 and TRBJ2-5; 12 bases are a match to TRBD1. Unmatched junction bases numbered 7, after V lost 0 bases and J lost 4 bases. Germline V gene lookup returns CDR1 SGHRS and CDR2 YFSETQ. The CDR3 contains 17 residues. CDR3 sequence: CASSLEGTGGVGETQYF. The CDR3 DNA reads TGCGCCAGCAGCTTGGAAGGGACAGGGGGCGTAGGAGAGACCCAGTACTTC.

Of note for this clone: The same CDR3 arises from other DNA sequences in this sample as well. The chain is built from TRBV7-8 and TRBJ1-5; TRBD1 aligns across 7 bases. This CDR3 is built from 13 residues. The V gene's germline CDR1 is SGHVS and CDR2 FQNEAQ. V gave up 5 bases and J gave up 7 bases; unmatched junction bases: 5. This chain's CDR3 is CASSHDRAQPQHF. In nucleotides, the CDR3 is TGTGCCAGCAGCCACGACAGGGCCCAGCCCCAGCATTTT.

This clone was picked up one time. This chain uses TRBV29-1 with TRBJ2-1; D is unclear. Between the trimmed V and J ends, which lost 2 bases and 8 bases, there was a span of 10 bases. The CDR3 spans 12 residues. Germline V gene lookup returns CDR1 SQVTM and CDR2 ANQGSEA. DNA of the CDR3: TGCAGCGTTGAAAGGGCTAGAGATGAGCAGTTCTTC. Residues: CSVERARDEQFF.

This clone was observed a few times. The gene calls are TRBV27 and TRBJ2-4; the D is unclear. The CDR3 sequence is 13 residues long. Germline lookup yields CDR1 MNHEY and CDR2 SMNVEV (reference sequence). Trimming took off 2 bases at V and 1 base at J, with 3 bases between the two ends. Here the CDR3 DNA reads TGTGCCAGCAGTTTAAACGCCAAAAACATTCAGTACTTC. Amino acids: CASSLNAKNIQYF.

This chain uses TRBV5-6 with TRBJ2-1, with 7 bases fitting TRBD2. Per germline, CDR1 SGHDT and CDR2 YYEEEE. The CDR3 has 16 amino acids. V dropped 0 bases and J dropped 7; count of bases not matched to a gene: 10. CDR3 coding DNA: TGTGCCAGCAGCTTGGTCACGAGCGGGGTGGGGAATGAGCAGTTCTTC. Encoded protein: CASSLVTSGVGNEQFF.

The rearrangement uses TRBV5-1 and TRBJ2-7; tentatively, D is TRBD2 (7 bases). CDR3 length: 15 residues. Germline V gene data show CDR1 as SGHRS and CDR2 as YFSETQ. Trimming took off 4 bases at V and 5 bases at J, with 19 bases between the two ends. The CDR3 is CASSLSWGGANEQYF. The DNA for the CDR3 is TGCGCCAGCAGCCTCAGTTGGGGGGGGGCTAACGAGCAGTACTTC.

The rearrangement uses TRBV7-3 and TRBJ2-2, with 8 bases fitting TRBD1. Germline CDR1 is SGHTA and CDR2 is FQGTGA. This CDR3 is built from 18 residues. Trimming took 5 bases from V and 1 from J; bases not matched to a gene: 12. The CDR3 is CASSASGQGARNTGELFF. The CDR3 region has the DNA TGTGCCAGCAGCGCCTCCGGGCAGGGGGCTCGGAACACCGGGGAGCTGTTTTTT.

The chain couples TRBV27 to TRBJ2-5, with D perhaps TRBD1 (6 bases). This CDR3 is built from 14 residues. The V end lost 6 bases, the J end lost 4 bases, and 15 bases lay between the germline ends. Germline assignment: CDR1 MNHEY and CDR2 SMNVEV (reference sequence). CDR3 DNA: TGTGCCAGCAGATTAGACAGGTCGCCAGAGACCCAGTACTTC. Translating it yields CASRLDRSPETQYF.

The gene calls are TRBV15 and TRBJ1-5, with TRBD1 matching 7 bases. CDR1 LNHNV and CDR2 YYDKDF come from the germline V gene (reference sequence). The CDR3 is 14 amino acids. The trim removed 7 bases at V and 7 bases at J, leaving 10 bases unmatched. In DNA form, the CDR3 reads TGTGCCACCACCCCAGGGGGGGCGGCACAGCCCCAGCATTTT. This translates into CATTPGGAAQPQHF.

This chain joins TRBV5-1 and TRBJ2-7; 9 positions agree with TRBD1. This CDR3 comprises 15 residues. Per germline, CDR1 SGHRS and CDR2 YFSETQ. The trim removed 3 bases at V and 0 bases at J, leaving 4 bases unmatched. CDR3 bases: TGCGCCAGCAGCTCCGGGACAGGGAGCTCCTACGAGCAGTACTTC. Protein: CASSSGTGSSYEQYF.

This clone was counted only a few times. The V and J genes are TRBV6-5 and TRBJ2-3; D remains unclear. Germline V CDR1 and CDR2: MNHEY, SVGAGI. Trimming took 6 bases from V and 0 from J, leaving 7 bases between them. The length of the CDR3 is 13 residues. DNA for the CDR3: TGTGCCAGCAGACAGATTAGCACAGATACGCAGTATTTT. Its translation: CASRQISTDTQYF.

This clone was found once. The chain couples TRBV28 to TRBJ1-2, with TRBD1 as a possible D gene (6 bases). CDR3 length: 16 amino acids. Trimming left V 6 bases short and J 4 bases short, with 21 bases between. CDR1 is MDHEN and CDR2 is SYDVKM in the germline V gene. CDR3: CASSDSTGPSLYGYTF. For the CDR3, the DNA is TGTGCCAGCAGCGATTCGACAGGTCCGTCCCTCTATGGCTACACCTTC.

The V call is TRBV28, the J call TRBJ2-2; tentative D call: TRBD2 (5 bases). The CDR3 runs to 14 residues. CDR1 MDHEN and CDR2 SYDVKM come from the germline V gene. Trimming left V 8 bases short and J 0 bases short, with 10 bases between. The DNA for the CDR3 is TGTGCCAGCCGAGGAGGAACGAACACCGGGGAGCTGTTTTTT. Protein product: CASRGGTNTGELFF.

The chain carries TRBV7-3 and TRBJ2-3; no clear D gene. The CDR3 spans 16 residues. Germline CDR1 reads SGHTA; CDR2 reads FQGTGA. The germline V and J ends were trimmed by 1 base and 0 bases, with 11 bases remaining between them. The CDR3 coding sequence is TGTGCCAGCAGCTTAAGGGGTCCAGTGAGCACAGATACGCAGTATTTT. This codes for CASSLRGPVSTDTQYF.

The genes are TRBV7-3 and TRBJ2-1, with TRBD2 as a possible D gene (5 bases). The CDR3 extends over 16 amino acids. CDR1 and CDR2 (germline): SGHTA, FQGTGA. V dropped 0 bases and J dropped 5 bases, with 14 bases sitting between them. The CDR3 DNA is TGTGCCAGCAGCTTAACGTTGAGGGTCGGAGACAATGAGCAGTTCTTC. Translating it yields CASSLTLRVGDNEQFF. Looking up the rest from reference TRBV7-3 and TRBJ2-1 gives the full variable domain: GAGVSQTPSNKVTEKGKYVELRCDPISGHTALYWYRQSLGQGPEFLIYFQGTGAADDSGLPNDRFFAVRPEGSVSTLKIQRTERGDSAVYLCASSLTLRVGDNEQFFGPGTRLTVL.

The chain carries TRBV5-1 and TRBJ2-1; D possibly corresponds to TRBD1 (5 bases). The V gene lost 0 bases and the J gene lost 4 bases, with 5 bases spanning the gap. Germline lookup yields CDR1 SGHRS and CDR2 YFSETQ. This CDR3 is 13 amino acids long. The CDR3 DNA follows: TGCGCCAGCAGCTTGGGACAGTACAATGAGCAGTTCTTC. Protein sequence: CASSLGQYNEQFF.

The CDR3 region has the DNA TGCAGCGTGGACCAGGGGGGGACTGGAAACACCATATATTTT. Amino acid sequence: CSVDQGGTGNTIYF. The J gene is TRBJ1-3, the V gene TRBV29-1, with 7 bases identical to TRBD1. Germline V gene data show CDR1 as SQVTM and CDR2 as ANQGSEA. After removal of 6 bases from V and 2 bases from J, the junction contained 7 bases not matched to a gene. The CDR3 runs to 14 residues.

The rearrangement uses TRBV5-5 and TRBJ1-3; D gene ambiguous. Deletions cut 7 bases from V and 0 bases from J, with 11 bases between. The CDR3 extends over 14 amino acids. From germline, CDR1 is SGHKS and CDR2 YYEKEE (reference sequence). This CDR3 reads CASLPTSSGNTIYF. The CDR3, as DNA: TGTGCCAGCCTCCCCACCAGCTCTGGAAACACCATATATTTT.

CDR3 loop: CASTEGTGHSYEQYF. CDR3 DNA sequence: TGTGCCAGCACCGAAGGGACAGGGCACTCCTACGAGCAGTACTTC. The chain couples TRBV19 to TRBJ2-7; 9 bases are shared with TRBD1. The CDR3 extends over 15 amino acids. The V gene's germline CDR1 is LNHDA and CDR2 SQIVND (reference sequence). The V segment lost 9 bases and the J segment 0 bases; nucleotides outside the gene matches: 9. Supplemented by reference TRBV19 and TRBJ2-7, the full variable domain reads DGGITQSPKYLFRKEGQNVTLSCEQNLNHDAMYWYRQDPGQGLRLIYYSQIVNDFQKGDIAEGYSVSREKKESFPLTVTSAQKNPTAFYLCASTEGTGHSYEQYFGPGTRLTVT.

J is TRBJ1-2 and V is TRBV7-9, with 10 bases identical to TRBD1. This CDR3 spans 13 amino acids. The V segment lost 6 bases and the J segment 6 bases; nucleotides outside the gene matches: 4. Per the germline V gene, CDR1 is SEHNR and CDR2 is FQNEAQ (reference sequence). CDR3 coding DNA: TGTGCCAGCAGTTTGGGACAGGGGAATGGCTACACCTTC. The encoded protein is CASSLGQGNGYTF.

The chain recombines TRBV7-8 with TRBJ1-2; 8 positions match TRBD1. J lost 5 bases, V lost 3 bases, and 14 bases had no gene match. Germline V lookup: CDR1 SGHVS, CDR2 FQNEAQ. CDR3 length: 17 residues. CDR3 residues: CASSFPMLDRGGYGYTF. In nucleotides, the CDR3 is TGTGCCAGCAGCTTTCCCATGCTAGACAGGGGTGGATATGGCTACACCTTC.

The chain employs TRBV7-3 and TRBJ2-5; 7 bases are a match to TRBD1. The V gene end was trimmed by 5 bases and the J gene end by 5 bases; junction bases not matched to a gene: 8. Looked up from germline, CDR1 is SGHTA and CDR2 is FQGTGA. The CDR3 length is 14 residues. The CDR3 DNA follows: TGTGCCAGCAGCCCAAACAGGGGATGGGAGACCCAGTACTTC. Protein sequence: CASSPNRGWETQYF.

The rearrangement joins TRBV9 to TRBJ1-1, with TRBD1 matching 9 bases. The germline V gene has CDR1 SGDLS and CDR2 YYNGEE. V lost 5 bases to trimming and J lost 4 bases; unmatched junction nucleotides: 12. The CDR3 is 16 amino acids. The CDR3 nucleotides are TGTGCCAGCAGTCCTAACAGGGGGCGTATTGGCACTGAAGCTTTCTTT. This gives the protein CASSPNRGRIGTEAFF.

This clone was detected only a few times. Other DNA sequences in this sample translate to the same CDR3. The J gene is TRBJ2-5, the V gene TRBV5-4, with D tentatively TRBD2 (6 bases). The CDR3 sequence is 13 residues long. Germline V gene lookup returns CDR1 SGHNT and CDR2 YYREEE (reference sequence). V gave up 0 bases and J gave up 3 bases, with 6 bases separating them. Written as DNA, the CDR3 is TGTGCCAGCAGCTTGGGGGGGGAAGAGACCCAGTACTTC. Encoded protein: CASSLGGEETQYF.

V gene TRBV2 combines with J gene TRBJ1-4; D remains unclear. Trimming pared 6 bases from V and 7 bases from J, leaving 12 bases between. Germline V CDR1 and CDR2: SNHLY, FYNNEI. There are 13 residues in the CDR3. The CDR3 bases are TGTGCCAGCAGCGGCCTTAGAAGTGAAAAACTGTTTTTT. As protein: CASSGLRSEKLFF.

This clone was seen more than once but under ten times. The CDR3, as DNA: TGCAGCGCTGGCCCGGGACAGGGGGCGAGTGAGCAGTTCTTC. Its translation: CSAGPGQGASEQFF. V gene TRBV29-1 combines with J gene TRBJ2-1; TRBD1 agrees at 12 bases. Per germline, CDR1 SQVTM and CDR2 ANQGSEA. J gave up 9 bases and V 7 bases, and 10 bases lay outside the gene matches. CDR3 length: 14 amino acids.